One and the same sample provided the 17 T cell receptor beta chains below, sequenced in a study of T cell responses to AZD1222 COVID-19 vaccine. The assay was immunoSEQ multiplex PCR, and TCRdb's table has in-frame clones only and misses some. Of 160,000 or so clones in the sample, approximately 88% were seen once. The sample here was peripheral blood, taken on day 0 of AZD1222 vaccination. These receptors originate from an adult in good health.

The genes are TRBV3-1 (or the pseudogene TRBV3-2) and TRBJ2-3; D is unresolved. The V end lost 1 base, the J end lost 6 bases, and 14 bases lay between the germline ends. CDR3 length: 15 residues. CDR1 LGHDT and CDR2 YNNKEL come from the germline V gene (reference sequence). The CDR3 nucleotides are TGTGCCAGCAGCCAAGCAGCTTCCGTCAGCGATACGCAGTATTTT. It is translated as CASSQAASVSDTQYF.

V usage is TRBV4-3 and J usage is TRBJ1-5; 9 nucleotides match TRBD1. The CDR3 consists of 14 residues. The junction had 5 bases not matched to a gene; V was cut back by 5 bases and J by 6 bases. Germline V gives CDR1 LGHNA, CDR2 YSLEER. The CDR3 loop is CASSFTGGSQPQHF. The CDR3 DNA reads as TGCGCCAGCAGCTTCACAGGGGGCAGTCAGCCCCAGCATTTT.

The chain uses TRBV10-2 and TRBJ1-4, with D possibly matching TRBD1 (5 bases). The CDR3 totals 13 residues. Trimming shortened V by 7 bases and J by 8 bases, and 14 bases separated the two germline ends. Germline assignment: CDR1 WSHSY and CDR2 SAAADI. In DNA, the CDR3 is TGCGCCAGCAAAGGGGAGGGGCGGGAAAAACTGTTTTTT. Translating it yields CASKGEGREKLFF.

This clone was detected once. The J gene is TRBJ1-5, the V gene TRBV28; no reliable D call. Trimming stripped 6 bases from V and 0 bases from J, with 12 bases between. The CDR3 totals 15 residues. From germline, CDR1 is MDHEN and CDR2 SYDVKM. The CDR3 region has the DNA TGTGCCAGCAGCTCCCTTATCGGTAGCAATCAGCCCCAGCATTTT. It is translated as CASSSLIGSNQPQHF.

In DNA, the CDR3 is TGTGCCAGCAGTTTACGGACAGGACGTTATAGCAATCAGCCCCAGCATTTT. Its protein product is CASSLRTGRYSNQPQHF. This chain links TRBV27 with TRBJ1-5; 7 nucleotides match TRBD1. Germline V gene sequence: CDR1 MNHEY, CDR2 SMNVEV (reference sequence). Losses at the gene ends were 2 bases for V and 0 bases for J; bases not matched to a gene: 7. CDR3 size: 17 residues.

The chain joins TRBV5-1 to TRBJ1-4; D unresolved. The CDR3 runs 14 residues. Looked up from germline, CDR1 is SGHRS and CDR2 is YFSETQ. Deletions cut 0 bases from V and 6 bases from J, with 9 bases between. This CDR3 reads CASSLGSGDEKLFF. CDR3 coding DNA: TGCGCCAGCAGCTTGGGATCTGGTGATGAAAAACTGTTTTTT.

The CDR3 DNA is TGTGCCAGCAACTCAGGGGGAAGATCACCCCTCCACTTT. This translates into CASNSGGRSPLHF. This sequence joins TRBV9 and TRBJ1-6, with 7 bases that match TRBD1. The CDR3 is made up of 13 amino acids. The ends lost 6 bases at V and 10 bases at J; junction bases unmatched: 7. CDR1 is SGDLS and CDR2 is YYNGEE in the germline V gene.

The chain couples TRBV5-1 to TRBJ2-1; 7 bases match TRBD2. The CDR3 length is 14 residues. Germline lookup yields CDR1 SGHRS and CDR2 YFSETQ. V was pared by 7 bases and J by 2 bases, with 6 bases of the junction left unmatched. CDR3 nucleotides: TGCGCCAGCCGGGGGGATCAGGCCTACAATGAGCAGTTCTTC. It codes for CASRGDQAYNEQFF.

This chain joins TRBV10-2 and TRBJ1-1; D gene unclear. V gave up 6 bases and J gave up 7 bases, with 9 bases separating them. Germline CDR1 is WSHSY and CDR2 is SAAADI. The CDR3 spans 11 residues. This CDR3 reads CASSNGVEAFF. As DNA, the CDR3 is TGCGCCAGCAGCAATGGTGTTGAAGCTTTCTTT.

This clone was found a few times. The chain has TRBV28 and TRBJ1-2; TRBD1 is a possible D gene (6 bases). Germline lookup yields CDR1 MDHEN and CDR2 SYDVKM. Trimming removed 6 bases at V and 7 bases at J, with 9 bases between. This CDR3 spans 11 amino acids. CDR3 coding DNA: TGTGCCAGCAGCTCAGGGGTTGGCTACACCTTC. It is translated as CASSSGVGYTF.

CDR3 sequence (DNA): TGCAGTGCTAGAGATCCCCCCATTTTGTTCTTC. Its translation is CSARDPPILFF. The chain combines TRBV20-1 with TRBJ2-1; D gene unclear. The CDR3 has 11 amino acids. In germline, CDR1 is DFQATT, CDR2 SNEGSKA (reference sequence). Deletions cut 0 bases from V and 15 bases from J, with 12 bases between.

The rearrangement joins TRBV9 to TRBJ2-5; weak D call: TRBD2 (6 bases). CDR3 length: 15 residues. In germline, CDR1 is SGDLS, CDR2 YYNGEE. The V gene lost 3 bases and the J gene lost 2 bases, with 14 bases spanning the gap. The DNA for the CDR3 is TGTGCCAGCAGCGCGGGTGGAGGGGCACAAGAGACCCAGTACTTC. Translating gives CASSAGGGAQETQYF.

The chain recombines TRBV6-5 with TRBJ1-3, with D perhaps TRBD1 (6 bases). CDR1 MNHEY and CDR2 SVGAGI come from the germline V gene. Trimming shortened V by 2 bases and J by 3 bases, and 8 bases separated the two germline ends. The CDR3 is made up of 14 amino acids. CDR3 DNA: TGTGCCAGCAGTTACGGACAGCTTGGAAACACCATATATTTT. Its translation is CASSYGQLGNTIYF.

The CDR3 coding sequence is TGTGCCAGCAGTTTTCCCCCACCCCTTGCCAGGGGCTACACCTTC. Protein: CASSFPPPLARGYTF. V gene TRBV28 combines with J gene TRBJ1-2; D is undetermined. Per the germline V gene, CDR1 is MDHEN and CDR2 is SYDVKM. The CDR3 contains 15 residues. Trimming shortened V by 3 bases and J by 8 bases, and 19 bases separated the two germline ends.

The chain joins TRBV6-6 to TRBJ2-1; 9 nucleotides agree with TRBD1. The ends lost 6 bases at V and 5 bases at J; junction bases unmatched: 5. The germline V gene has CDR1 MNHNY and CDR2 SVGAGI (reference sequence). CDR3 length: 14 amino acids. In DNA form, the CDR3 reads TGTGCCAGCAGACCACGGACAGGGGACAATGAGCAGTTCTTC. It codes for CASRPRTGDNEQFF.

The chain recombines TRBV30 with TRBJ1-3; 9 bases line up with TRBD1. The germline gives CDR1 GTSNPN, CDR2 SVGIG (reference sequence). Trimming at V came to 5 bases and at J to 0 bases, leaving 8 bases not matched to a gene. The CDR3 is made up of 16 amino acids. The CDR3 spells CAWHSTGGISGNTIYF. CDR3 in DNA: TGTGCCTGGCATTCAACAGGGGGCATCTCTGGAAACACCATATATTTT.

V and J are TRBV9 and TRBJ2-2, with 10 bases aligning to TRBD2. V lost 1 base to trimming and J lost 7 bases; unmatched junction nucleotides: 7. The CDR3 is 16 residues long. The germline V gene encodes CDR1 SGDLS and CDR2 YYNGEE. CDR3 nucleotide sequence: TGTGCCAGCAGCGTACTAGCGGGAGATTCAGGCGGGGAGCTGTTTTTT. It is translated as CASSVLAGDSGGELFF.